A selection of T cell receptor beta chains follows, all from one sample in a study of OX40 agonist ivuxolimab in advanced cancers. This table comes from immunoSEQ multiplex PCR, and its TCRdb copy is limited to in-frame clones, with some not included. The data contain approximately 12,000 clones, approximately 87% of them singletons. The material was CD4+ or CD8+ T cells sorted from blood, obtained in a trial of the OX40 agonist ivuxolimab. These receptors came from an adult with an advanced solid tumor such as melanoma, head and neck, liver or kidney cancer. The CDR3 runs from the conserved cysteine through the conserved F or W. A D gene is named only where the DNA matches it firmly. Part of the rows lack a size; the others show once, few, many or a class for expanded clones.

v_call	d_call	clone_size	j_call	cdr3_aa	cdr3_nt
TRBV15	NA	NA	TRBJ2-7	CATKGWDSYEQYF	TGTGCCACGAAGGGGTGGGACTCCTACGAGCAGTACTTC
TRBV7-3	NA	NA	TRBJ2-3	CASSTIGPQGDTQYF	TGTGCCAGCAGCACCATAGGGCCACAAGGTGATACGCAGTATTTT
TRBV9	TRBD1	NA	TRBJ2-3	CASTLGGTGVPDTQYF	TGTGCCAGCACCCTCGGAGGGACAGGGGTCCCAGATACGCAGTATTTT
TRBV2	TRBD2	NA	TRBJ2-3	CASSGLAGEATDTQYF	TGTGCCAGCAGTGGGCTAGCGGGAGAGGCCACAGATACGCAGTATTTT
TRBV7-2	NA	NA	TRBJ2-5	CASSLLDTDRETQYF	TGTGCCAGCAGCTTATTAGACACCGACCGGGAGACCCAGTACTTC
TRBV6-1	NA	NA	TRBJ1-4	CASLFGGAEKLFF	TGTGCCAGCCTGTTCGGGGGCGCTGAAAAACTGTTTTTT
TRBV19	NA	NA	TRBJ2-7	CASSINPGAYEQYF	TGTGCCAGTAGTATAAACCCAGGGGCCTACGAGCAGTACTTC
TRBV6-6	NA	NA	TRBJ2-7	CASRPDLLSSYEQYF	TGTGCCAGCAGACCGGATCTCCTCAGCTCCTACGAGCAGTACTTC
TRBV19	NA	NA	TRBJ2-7	CASSLQVGAYEQYF	TGTGCCAGTAGTTTACAGGTTGGGGCTTACGAGCAGTACTTC
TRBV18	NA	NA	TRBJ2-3	CASSPGWHPSTDTQYF	TGTGCCAGCTCACCCGGGTGGCACCCTAGCACAGATACGCAGTATTTT
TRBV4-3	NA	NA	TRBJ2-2	CASSPIPQAGELFF	TGCGCCAGCAGCCCTATTCCGCAGGCCGGGGAGCTGTTTTTT
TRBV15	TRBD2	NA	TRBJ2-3	CATSREAGATDTQYF	TGTGCCACCAGCAGAGAAGCGGGAGCCACAGATACGCAGTATTTT
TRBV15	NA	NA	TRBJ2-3	CATSREGESTDTQYF	TGTGCCACCAGCAGAGAGGGAGAGTCCACAGATACGCAGTATTTT
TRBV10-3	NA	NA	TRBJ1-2	CAISGSTYGYTF	TGTGCCATCAGTGGGTCGACCTATGGCTACACCTTC
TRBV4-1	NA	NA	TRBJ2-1	CASSQVLAGNEQFF	TGCGCCAGCAGCCAAGTTCTGGCGGGAAATGAGCAGTTCTTC
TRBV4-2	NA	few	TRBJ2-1	CASSQELEFYNEQFF	TGTGCCAGCAGCCAAGAACTAGAGTTCTACAATGAGCAGTTCTTC
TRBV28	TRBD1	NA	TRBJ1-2	CASTLGGGGDGYTF	TGTGCCAGCACCCTGGGAGGGGGCGGGGATGGCTACACCTTC
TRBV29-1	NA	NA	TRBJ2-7	CSTRVGYEQYF	TGCAGCACCCGAGTCGGCTACGAGCAGTACTTC
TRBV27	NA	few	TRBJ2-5	CASSVNRRETQYF	TGTGCCAGCAGTGTTAATCGGCGAGAGACCCAGTACTTC
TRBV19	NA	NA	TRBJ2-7	CASSPRGWYEQYF	TGTGCCAGTAGTCCCCGGGGGTGGTACGAGCAGTACTTC
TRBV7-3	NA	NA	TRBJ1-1	CASSSWEGTEAFF	TGTGCCAGCAGCTCCTGGGAGGGCACTGAAGCTTTCTTT
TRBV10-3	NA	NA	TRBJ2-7	CAISESTNVEQYF	TGTGCCATCAGTGAGTCGACTAACGTAGAGCAGTACTTC
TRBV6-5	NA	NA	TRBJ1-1	CASSSLDRNTEAFF	TGTGCCAGCAGTTCCCTGGACAGGAACACTGAAGCTTTCTTT
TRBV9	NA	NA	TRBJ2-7	CASSVETASYEQYF	TGTGCCAGCAGCGTAGAAACGGCGAGCTACGAGCAGTACTTC
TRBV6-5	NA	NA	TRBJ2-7	CASRPGPYEQYF	TGTGCCAGCAGACCGGGACCCTACGAGCAGTACTTC
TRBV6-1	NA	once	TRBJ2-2	CASSSETESGELFF	TGTGCCAGCAGTTCCGAGACTGAATCCGGGGAGCTGTTTTTT
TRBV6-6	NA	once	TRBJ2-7	CASSSLSYEQYF	TGTGCCAGCAGTTCCCTCTCCTACGAGCAGTACTTC
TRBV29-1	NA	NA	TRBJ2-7	CSVDHSNEQYF	TGCAGCGTTGACCATAGCAACGAGCAGTACTTC
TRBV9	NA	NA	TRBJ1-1	CASSVVTGTEAFF	TGTGCCAGCAGCGTAGTAACAGGGACTGAAGCTTTCTTT
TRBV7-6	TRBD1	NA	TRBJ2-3	CASSYQGTGIADTQYF	TGTGCCAGCAGCTACCAGGGGACAGGGATTGCAGATACGCAGTATTTT
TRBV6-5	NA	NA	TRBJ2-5	CASRLGGLKTQYF	TGTGCCAGCAGGTTGGGGGGGCTAAAGACCCAGTACTTC
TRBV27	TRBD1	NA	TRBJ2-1	CASRQGGYNEQFF	TGTGCCAGCAGACAGGGGGGCTACAATGAGCAGTTCTTC
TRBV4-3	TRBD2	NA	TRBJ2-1	CASSQETSGRYNEQFF	TGCGCCAGCAGCCAAGAGACTAGCGGGAGGTACAATGAGCAGTTCTTC
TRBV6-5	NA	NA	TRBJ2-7	CASSSESYEQYF	TGTGCCAGCAGTTCCGAGTCCTACGAGCAGTACTTC
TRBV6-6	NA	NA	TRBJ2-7	CASSEDRTYEQYF	TGTGCCAGCAGTGAGGACAGAACCTACGAGCAGTACTTC
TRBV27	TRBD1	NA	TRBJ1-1	CASSPEQGMAEAFF	TGTGCCAGCAGTCCCGAACAGGGGATGGCTGAAGCTTTCTTT
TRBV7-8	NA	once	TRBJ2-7	CASSPTGAGARDEQYF	TGTGCCAGCAGCCCCACCGGGGCAGGGGCAAGAGACGAGCAGTACTTC
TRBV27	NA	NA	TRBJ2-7	CASSLGQNYEQYF	TGTGCCAGCAGTTTGGGACAAAACTACGAGCAGTACTTC
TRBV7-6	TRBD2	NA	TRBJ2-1	CASSLGLAIYNEQFF	TGTGCCAGCAGCTTAGGACTAGCGATTTACAATGAGCAGTTCTTC
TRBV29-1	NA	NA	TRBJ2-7	CSVEDRGGGQYF	TGCAGCGTTGAAGATCGTGGGGGTGGTCAGTACTTC
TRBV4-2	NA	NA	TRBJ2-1	CASSPRDGVHEQFF	TGTGCCAGCAGCCCCCGGGACGGGGTCCATGAGCAGTTCTTC
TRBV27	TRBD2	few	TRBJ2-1	CASSLSAGVFYEQFF	TGTGCCAGCAGTTTAAGCGCGGGAGTTTTCTATGAGCAGTTCTTC
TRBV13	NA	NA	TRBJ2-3	CASSLEVGTDTQYF	TGTGCCAGCAGCTTAGAAGTTGGCACAGATACGCAGTATTTT
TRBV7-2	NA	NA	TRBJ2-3	CASSDRQGLWGADTQYF	TGTGCCAGCAGCGACCGACAGGGCCTATGGGGGGCAGATACGCAGTATTTT
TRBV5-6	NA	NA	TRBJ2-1	CASSLADIEQFF	TGTGCCAGCAGCTTGGCCGATATTGAGCAGTTCTTC
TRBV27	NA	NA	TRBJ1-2	CASSLFRDTNYGYTF	TGTGCCAGCAGTTTATTCAGGGATACTAACTATGGCTACACCTTC
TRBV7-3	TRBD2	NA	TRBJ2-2	CASSLTVAGANTGELFF	TGTGCCAGCAGCTTAACAGTCGCGGGAGCAAACACCGGGGAGCTGTTTTTT
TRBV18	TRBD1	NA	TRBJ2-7	CASSATGVGEQYF	TGTGCCAGCTCAGCAACAGGGGTTGGCGAGCAGTACTTC
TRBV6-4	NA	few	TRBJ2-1	CASSDSSGYNEQFF	TGTGCCAGCAGTGACTCAAGCGGCTACAATGAGCAGTTCTTC
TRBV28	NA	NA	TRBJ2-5	CASSFRGQTQETQYF	TGTGCCAGCAGTTTTAGGGGACAAACCCAAGAGACCCAGTACTTC
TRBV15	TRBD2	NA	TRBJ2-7	CATSREAGVVHEQYF	TGTGCCACCAGCAGAGAGGCGGGAGTGGTCCACGAGCAGTACTTC
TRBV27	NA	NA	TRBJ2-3	CASSLDLDTQYF	TGTGCCAGCAGTTTGGACCTAGATACGCAGTATTTT
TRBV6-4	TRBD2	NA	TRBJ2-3	CASSKVAGTLDTQYF	TGTGCCAGCAGTAAAGTAGCGGGGACACTAGATACGCAGTATTTT
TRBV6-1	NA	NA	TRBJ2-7	CATRAAYEQYF	TGTGCCACCCGAGCGGCCTACGAGCAGTACTTC
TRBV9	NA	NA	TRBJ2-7	CASSFSAGGDYEQYF	TGTGCCAGCAGCTTCAGTGCCGGGGGCGACTACGAGCAGTACTTC
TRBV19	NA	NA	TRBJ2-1	CASSIFNEQFF	TGTGCCAGTAGTATTTTTAATGAGCAGTTCTTC
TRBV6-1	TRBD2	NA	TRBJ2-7	CASSERTSGIDEQYF	TGTGCCAGCAGTGAAAGGACTAGCGGGATAGACGAGCAGTACTTC
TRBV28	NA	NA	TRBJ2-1	CASSFSGIWSNEQFF	TGTGCCAGCAGTTTCAGCGGTATCTGGAGTAATGAGCAGTTCTTC